The 14 T cell receptor beta chains reported below all come from one sample, sequenced in a study of T cell changes during pregnancy in multiple sclerosis. The repertoire was sequenced with immunoSEQ multiplex PCR; TCRdb's copy has only in-frame clones and lacks some. The repertoire holds tens of thousands of clones, with 91% as singletons. Sample: peripheral blood, taken after pregnancy. These receptors all come from a female donor in good health, enrolled as a control in a pregnancy study.

J is TRBJ1-5 and V is TRBV7-9, with 9 bases matching TRBD1. V shed 4 bases, J shed 0 bases, and the junction held 10 bases outside the gene matches. The CDR3 spans 18 residues. Germline-derived CDR1 and CDR2 are SEHNR and FQNEAQ (reference sequence). The CDR3 loop reads CASSSTGQGVYSNQPQHF. For the CDR3, the DNA is TGTGCCAGCAGCTCGACGGGACAGGGCGTATATAGCAATCAGCCCCAGCATTTT.

CDR3 in DNA: TGTGCCAGCAGCTGGACAGGGGTGAATTACGAGCAGTACTTC. Encoded protein: CASSWTGVNYEQYF. The rearrangement joins TRBV2 to TRBJ2-7, with 9 bases that match TRBD1. From germline, CDR1 is SNHLY and CDR2 FYNNEI. Losses at the gene ends were 6 bases for V and 4 bases for J; bases not matched to a gene: 7. The CDR3 has 14 amino acids.

The gene calls are TRBV5-4 and TRBJ2-5; 9 bases fit TRBD1. Germline V gives CDR1 SGHNT, CDR2 YYREEE (reference sequence). The CDR3 covers 16 residues. The J segment lost 2 bases and the V segment lost 5 bases, leaving 10 bases of the junction unmatched. The CDR3 DNA reads TGTGCCAGCAGTCACTTACCGGGACAGGGACAAGAGACCCAGTACTTC. Translation gives CASSHLPGQGQETQYF.

This rearrangement joins TRBV9 to TRBJ1-3, with 8 bases that match TRBD1. This CDR3 contains 15 residues. V gave up 0 bases and J gave up 2 bases; unmatched junction bases: 1. In germline, CDR1 is SGDLS, CDR2 YYNGEE. CDR3: CASSVGDRPGNTIYF. The CDR3 bases are TGTGCCAGCAGCGTAGGGGACAGGCCTGGAAACACCATATATTTT.

This chain uses TRBV6-4 with TRBJ1-6; unclear D gene. The CDR3 extends over 15 amino acids. Trimming stripped 3 bases from V and 7 bases from J, with 13 bases between. Germline CDR1 reads MRHNA; CDR2 reads SNTAGT. The CDR3 coding sequence is TGTGCCAGCAGTGAGTCCGGATTCGGGAATTCACCCCTCCACTTT. Translating it yields CASSESGFGNSPLHF.

The rearrangement joins TRBV7-2 to TRBJ2-2; 9 nucleotides agree with TRBD2. CDR1 SGHTA and CDR2 FQGNSA come from the germline V gene. CDR3 length: 15 residues. The V and J ends lost 5 bases and 7 bases, in that order; junction bases with no gene match: 8. The chain's CDR3 is CASSPSGLASGELFF. The CDR3, as DNA: TGTGCCAGCAGCCCATCAGGACTAGCGAGCGGGGAGCTGTTTTTT.

The chain joins TRBV5-5 to TRBJ1-1; a possible D gene is TRBD1 (6 bases). Trimming pared 6 bases from V and 1 base from J, leaving 16 bases between. This CDR3 comprises 15 residues. CDR1 is SGHKS, CDR2 YYEKEE, per germline (reference sequence). This CDR3 reads CASTLSTGTNTEAFF. The CDR3 coding sequence is TGTGCCAGCACCCTCTCTACAGGGACGAACACTGAAGCTTTCTTT.

The V and J genes are TRBV2 and TRBJ2-1; 7 bases fit TRBD2. CDR1 and CDR2 from the germline V gene are SNHLY and FYNNEI. CDR3 size: 16 residues. After removal of 4 bases from V and 0 bases from J, the junction contained 6 bases not matched to a gene. This chain's CDR3 is CASSGGGGSSYNEQFF. CDR3 sequence (DNA): TGTGCCAGCAGTGGGGGCGGGGGAAGCTCCTACAATGAGCAGTTCTTC.

The genes are TRBV9 and TRBJ2-6; D gene unclear. V was trimmed by 3 bases and J by 0 bases, leaving 7 bases between them. Germline CDR1 is SGDLS and CDR2 is YYNGEE. The CDR3 length is 15 residues. DNA of the CDR3: TGTGCCAGCAGCGCTATCCTCTCTGGGGCCAACGTCCTGACTTTC. This translates into CASSAILSGANVLTF.

This rearrangement joins TRBV13 to TRBJ1-2; 12 bases line up with TRBD1. V trimming: 5 bases; J trimming: 7 bases; junction bases outside the gene matches: 8. CDR3 size: 15 residues. Germline V CDR1 and CDR2: PRHDT, FYEKMQ (reference sequence). The CDR3: CASSHRDRGLAGYTF. The CDR3 region has the DNA TGTGCCAGCAGCCACCGGGACAGGGGGCTTGCTGGCTACACCTTC.

J is TRBJ2-3 and V is TRBV6-4; D perhaps matches TRBD1 (6 bases). The V and J ends lost 2 bases and 2 bases respectively, with 8 bases between them. This CDR3 has 14 residues. Germline loops: CDR1 MRHNA, CDR2 SNTAGT. The CDR3 nucleotides read TGTGCCAGCAGTGACGGGACATACACAGATACGCAGTATTTT. This sequence encodes CASSDGTYTDTQYF.

The chain is built from TRBV7-8 and TRBJ1-5; the match to TRBD1 covers 8 bases. Germline assignment: CDR1 SGHVS and CDR2 FQNEAQ. CDR3 length: 17 residues. V trimming: 2 bases; J trimming: 6 bases; junction bases outside the gene matches: 12. CDR3 sequence reads: CASSLIRTGIGGQPQHF. In nucleotides, the CDR3 is TGTGCCAGCAGCTTAATTAGGACAGGGATAGGAGGTCAGCCCCAGCATTTT.

This clone came up once. The CDR3 sequence is CASSRQQTNEKLFF. In DNA, the CDR3 is TGTGCCAGCAGTCGACAGCAAACTAATGAAAAACTGTTTTTT. The chain joins TRBV6-1 to TRBJ1-4; D might be TRBD1 (5 bases). The CDR3 runs 14 residues. Germline CDR1 MNHNS, CDR2 SASEGT. Between the trimmed V and J ends, which lost 5 bases and 1 base, there was a span of 8 bases.

The chain carries TRBV7-3 and TRBJ1-3; maybe TRBD1 (5 bases). The V and J ends lost 3 bases and 10 bases respectively, with 10 bases between them. Germline V CDR1 and CDR2: SGHTA, FQGTGA. There are 12 residues in the CDR3. CDR3 amino acids: CASSFDGGTIYF. CDR3 DNA sequence: TGTGCCAGCAGCTTCGACGGGGGGACCATATATTTT.